Below, 20 T cell receptor beta chains from the same sample are listed, as sequenced in a study of blood T cells in healthy people across ages. A J-beta primer mix and a sample-barcoded 5' primer were used in a second PCR of roughly 6 to 11 cycles. TCRdb reprocessed the 5' RACE reads via MiXCR and lists one record per CDR3 protein. The table lists 1.8 million or so distinct CDR3 sequences, 39% of them singletons. Material: blood. Source of these receptors: a human donor in good health.

This clonotype has more than one count but fewer than ten. The chain uses TRBV29-1 and TRBJ2-3, with 8 bases that match TRBD2. With V trimmed by 0 bases and J by 8 bases, 4 bases remained unmatched. Germline V gene data show CDR1 as SQVTM and CDR2 as ANQGSEA. The CDR3 spans 13 residues. CDR3 DNA: TGCAGCGTTGAAGATGTCGGGGGGGGTACGCAGTATTTT. Its translation is CSVEDVGGGTQYF.

This clonotype appeared a single time. V usage is TRBV4-1 and J usage is TRBJ1-1; D might be TRBD1 (6 bases). CDR1 is MGHRA, CDR2 YSYEKL, per germline. This CDR3 is 13 amino acids long. Deletions cut 6 bases from V and 3 bases from J, with 11 bases between. DNA of the CDR3: TGCGCCAGCAGAGGGGGATTCGACACTGAAGCTTTCTTT. Translating gives CASRGGFDTEAFF.

This clonotype came up a few times. An end of the junction differs from the germline gene, which may be a read error. The V and J genes are TRBV6-5 and TRBJ2-5; D may match TRBD1 or TRBD2 (5 bases each). This CDR3 is built from 15 residues. Germline V gene data show CDR1 as MNHEY and CDR2 as SVGAGI. The CDR3 nucleotides are TGTGCCAGCAGCCGGATTCCGGGACCCCAAGGGACCCAGTACTTC. Protein product: CASSRIPGPQGTQYF.

J is TRBJ2-7 and V is TRBV6-5, with 11 nucleotides matching TRBD1. The J call could be wrong; TRBJ2-5 is a better fit for the DNA end. Per the germline V gene, CDR1 is MNHEY and CDR2 is SVGAGI. The CDR3 sequence is 15 residues long. CDR3 sequence: CASSRGTGGRETQYF. The CDR3, as DNA: TGTGCCAGCAGTAGGGGGACAGGGGGGAGAGAGACCCAGTACTTC.

This clonotype occurred a few times. The chain couples TRBV20-1 to TRBJ2-1; tentatively, D is TRBD2 (7 bases). Germline CDR1 is DFQATT and CDR2 is SNEGSKA (reference sequence). The CDR3 has 15 amino acids. Trimming took 5 bases from V and 10 from J, leaving 24 bases between them. CDR3 DNA: TGCAGTGCTGTCCCTCCCGGGGGGCCCTTCCAGGAGCAGTTCTTC. Protein sequence: CSAVPPGGPFQEQFF.

The chain has TRBV29-1 and TRBJ2-5; no reliable D call. Germline CDR1 and CDR2: SQVTM and ANQGSEA. Deletions cut 8 bases from V and 4 bases from J, with 11 bases between. The CDR3 covers 11 residues. CDR3 protein: CSLTLGETQYF. CDR3 coding DNA: TGCAGCCTGACCCTCGGAGAGACCCAGTACTTC.

V usage is TRBV9 and J usage is TRBJ1-2, with TRBD1 matching over 7 bases. V lost 6 bases and J lost 2; bases outside the gene matches: 4. CDR3 length: 13 amino acids. Germline-derived CDR1 and CDR2 are SGDLS and YYNGEE. The CDR3 is CASKGTVNYGYTF. The DNA for the CDR3 is TGTGCCAGCAAGGGGACAGTAAACTATGGCTACACCTTC.

A few counts support this clonotype. The rearrangement uses TRBV5-1 and TRBJ2-3, with 15 positions matching TRBD2. CDR1 and CDR2 (germline): SGHRS, YFSETQ. The CDR3 runs to 20 residues. Unmatched junction bases numbered 14, after V lost 4 bases and J lost 2 bases. CDR3 amino acids: CASSRYRTSGGDGYTDTQYF. CDR3 DNA sequence: TGCGCCAGCAGCAGGTACCGGACTAGCGGGGGGGATGGATACACAGATACGCAGTATTTT. Using reference TRBV5-1 and TRBJ2-3 for the parts outside the CDR3, the full variable domain is KAGVTQTPRYLIKTRGQQVTLSCSPISGHRSVSWYQQTPGQGLQFLFEYFSETQRNKGNFPGRFSGRQFSNSRSEMNVSTLELGDSALYLCASSRYRTSGGDGYTDTQYFGPGTRLTVL.

This clonotype was detected many times. The chain combines TRBV9 with TRBJ1-2; no reliable D call. The V gene lost 0 bases and the J gene lost 3 bases, with 6 bases spanning the gap. The CDR3 contains 13 residues. The germline V gene encodes CDR1 SGDLS and CDR2 YYNGEE. CDR3 region: CASSVGGYYGYTF. In DNA form, the CDR3 reads TGTGCCAGCAGCGTAGGGGGTTACTATGGCTACACCTTC.

This clonotype was observed a few times. The chain employs TRBV4-1 and TRBJ1-5; possible D gene TRBD1, 6 bases. The CDR3 contains 16 residues. The V and J ends lost 0 bases and 0 bases respectively, with 9 bases between them. Germline CDR1 reads MGHRA; CDR2 reads YSYEKL. The CDR3 DNA reads as TGCGCCAGCAGCCAAGAGGGACAATTTAGCAATCAGCCCCAGCATTTT. As protein: CASSQEGQFSNQPQHF.

This clonotype was counted ten times or more. The V call is TRBV29-1, the J call TRBJ1-2; TRBD1 agrees at 9 bases. Germline lookup yields CDR1 SQVTM and CDR2 ANQGSEA. The CDR3 is 10 residues long. The trim removed 6 bases at V and 7 bases at J, leaving 0 bases unmatched. CDR3 residues: CSVDRGGYTF. DNA for the CDR3: TGCAGCGTGGACAGGGGTGGCTACACCTTC.

The chain is built from TRBV30 and TRBJ2-3; tentatively, D is TRBD2 (6 bases). The CDR3 has 14 amino acids. The V gene's germline CDR1 is GTSNPN and CDR2 SVGIG (reference sequence). This CDR3 reads CAWRLGGDTDTQYF. As DNA, the CDR3 is TGTGCTTGGCGACTTGGCGGGGACACAGATACGCAGTATTTT.

This rearrangement joins TRBV5-1 to TRBJ2-5; the match to TRBD2 covers 8 bases. The V gene end was trimmed by 3 bases and the J gene end by 3 bases; junction bases not matched to a gene: 4. The CDR3 totals 14 residues. Germline lookup yields CDR1 SGHRS and CDR2 YFSETQ. The CDR3 DNA reads as TGCGCCAGCAGCTCCGGGAGGGTAGAAGAGACCCAGTACTTC. Translating it yields CASSSGRVEETQYF.

This chain joins TRBV29-1 and TRBJ2-5; 8 nucleotides align to TRBD1. Per the germline V gene, CDR1 is SQVTM and CDR2 is ANQGSEA. This CDR3 spans 17 amino acids. With 6 bases clipped from V and 7 bases from J, the junction kept 22 bases outside the gene matches. The CDR3 region is CSVSSEGGQALFGTQYF. As DNA, the CDR3 is TGCAGCGTATCCTCAGAGGGGGGACAGGCTCTCTTTGGGACCCAGTACTTC.

This clonotype was counted between two and nine times. The chain employs TRBV2 and TRBJ2-5, with D perhaps matching TRBD1 or TRBD2 (5 bases each). The CDR3 is 12 amino acids. Germline values: CDR1 SNHLY, CDR2 FYNNEI. V was cut by 8 bases and J by 5 bases, with 12 bases left in between. This chain's CDR3 is CASGQEGETQYF. In DNA form, the CDR3 reads TGTGCCAGCGGCCAAGAGGGGGAGACCCAGTACTTC.

This chain uses TRBV4-3 with TRBJ1-2, with 8 bases fitting TRBD1. Trimming removed 0 bases from V and 3 bases from J; junction bases left unmatched: 9. Germline CDR1 LGHNA, CDR2 YSLEER. The CDR3 runs 17 residues. CDR3 residues: CASSQDSRQGFYYGYTF. In nucleotides, the CDR3 is TGCGCCAGCAGCCAAGATTCGAGACAGGGGTTCTACTATGGCTACACCTTC.

The chain combines TRBV12-3 or TRBV12-4 with TRBJ2-2; D is ambiguous. The CDR3 covers 15 residues. Trimming removed 2 bases at V and 6 bases at J, with 13 bases between. Here the CDR3 reads CASSLSFAYSGELFF. In DNA, the CDR3 is TGTGCCAGCAGTTTATCCTTCGCGTATTCCGGGGAGCTGTTTTTT.

This clonotype has a handful of counts. The rearrangement links TRBV20-1 to TRBJ1-2; 8 bases agree with TRBD1. Trimming removed 3 bases from V and 10 bases from J; junction bases left unmatched: 7. CDR1 and CDR2 (germline): DFQATT, SNEGSKA (reference sequence). CDR3 size: 12 residues. As DNA, the CDR3 is TGCAGTGCTAGTGGGGACAGGATCGACTACACCTTC. This codes for CSASGDRIDYTF.

The chain joins TRBV29-1 to TRBJ1-4, with 8 bases that match TRBD1. V lost 4 bases and J lost 3; bases outside the gene matches: 4. Germline CDR1 reads SQVTM; CDR2 reads ANQGSEA. The CDR3 covers 14 residues. The CDR3: CSVGQTGANEKLFF. For the CDR3, the DNA is TGCAGCGTTGGACAGACAGGGGCTAATGAAAAACTGTTTTTT.

This sequence joins TRBV20-1 and TRBJ1-2, with D tentatively TRBD1 (6 bases). This CDR3 comprises 13 residues. The germline V gene has CDR1 DFQATT and CDR2 SNEGSKA (reference sequence). Deletions cut 3 bases from V and 4 bases from J, with 12 bases between. CDR3 protein: CSASTGLVYGYTF. The CDR3 coding sequence is TGCAGTGCTAGCACAGGGTTGGTCTATGGCTACACCTTC.